This T cell receptor (beta chain) was recovered during a study of OX40 agonist ivuxolimab in advanced cancers. This CDR3 spans 14 amino acids. Germline CDR1 reads MNHEY; CDR2 reads SMNVEV (reference sequence). V lost 2 bases, J lost 5 bases, and 1 base stayed unmatched. Produced via immunoSEQ multiplex PCR; TCRdb's table is partial and in-frame only. The table lists over 25,000 clones, roughly 84% of them singletons. The TCR originated in an adult with an advanced solid tumor such as melanoma, head and neck, liver or kidney cancer. This specimen consisted of CD4+ or CD8+ T cells sorted from blood, obtained in a trial of the OX40 agonist ivuxolimab. V is TRBV27 and J is TRBJ1-5; 9 bases match TRBD1. In DNA form, the CDR3 reads TGTGCCAGCAGTTTACGGGACAGGGATCAGCCCCAGCATTTT. It encodes CASSLRDRDQPQHF.